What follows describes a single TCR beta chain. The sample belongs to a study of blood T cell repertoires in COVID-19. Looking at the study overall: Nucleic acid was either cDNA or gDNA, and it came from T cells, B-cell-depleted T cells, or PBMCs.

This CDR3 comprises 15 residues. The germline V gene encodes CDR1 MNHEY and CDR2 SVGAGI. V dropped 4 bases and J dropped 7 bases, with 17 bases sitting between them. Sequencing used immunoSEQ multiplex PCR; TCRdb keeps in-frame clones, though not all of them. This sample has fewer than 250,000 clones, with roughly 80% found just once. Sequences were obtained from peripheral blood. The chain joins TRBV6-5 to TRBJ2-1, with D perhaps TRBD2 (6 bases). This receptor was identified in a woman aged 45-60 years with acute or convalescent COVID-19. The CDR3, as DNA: TGTGCCAGCAGTTCCTTGGGAGCGGGCCGGAATGAGCAGTTCTTC. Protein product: CASSSLGAGRNEQFF.